These 32 T cell receptor beta chains were all obtained from the same sample, sequenced in a study of human T cells and chemical hapten exposure. Time point specified: patch test 1, 2 weeks after DPC sensitization. This sample's treatment: therapeutic diphenylcyclopropenone sensitization with weekly scalp DPC. Using its own MiXCR run on the RACE reads, TCRdb lists one record per CDR3 protein. The repertoire holds nearly 350,000 distinct CDR3 sequences, about 7% seen once, with roughly 7.9% in the top ten. The sequences come from whole blood, collected in connection with sensitization to the hapten diphenylcyclopropenone (DPC). All receptors derive from a woman aged 18-29 years with alopecia areata. Some clones in this sample may be carry-over from other donors' samples.

This chain connects TRBV10-3 to TRBJ1-2; D is ambiguous. Trimming took off 7 bases at V and 4 bases at J, with 34 bases between the two ends. CDR1 is ENHRY and CDR2 is SYGVKD in the germline V gene. This CDR3 spans 20 amino acids. This CDR3 is CAITSPTWTQNQSKSYGYTF. The CDR3 coding sequence is TGTGCCATCACCTCCCCGACTTGGACCCAAAACCAATCAAAATCCTATGGCTACACCTTC.

The V gene is TRBV5-8, the J gene TRBJ2-3; D gene ambiguous. The germline CDR1 and CDR2 sequences are SGHTS and YDEGEE. The V end was cut by 5 bases, the J end by 0 bases, with 13 bases between. This CDR3 comprises 15 residues. CDR3 nucleotides: TGTGCCAGCAGTCTTGTACACGTGAGCACAGATACGCAGTATTTT. Its protein product is CASSLVHVSTDTQYF.

The chain links TRBV11-1 to TRBJ2-3; D is ambiguous. With 5 bases removed from V and 0 bases from J, the gap between germline ends came to 12 bases. The CDR3 has 15 amino acids. The germline gives CDR1 SGHAT, CDR2 FQDESV (reference sequence). The CDR3 reads CASSRLSSSTDTQYF. In DNA form, the CDR3 reads TGTGCCAGCAGCCGATTGTCGTCTAGCACAGATACGCAGTATTTT.

The CDR3 spells CASSQDGSGGGTGELFF. The CDR3 DNA follows: TGCGCCAGCAGCCAAGATGGGTCCGGGGGAGGCACCGGGGAGCTGTTTTTT. The J gene is TRBJ2-2, the V gene TRBV4-3; possible D gene TRBD2, 6 bases. Germline loops: CDR1 LGHNA, CDR2 YSLEER. Trimming pared 0 bases from V and 4 bases from J, leaving 15 bases between. The CDR3 has 17 residues.

The V gene is TRBV5-4, the J gene TRBJ1-2; 8 positions match TRBD1. J gave up 12 bases and V 3 bases, and 16 bases lay outside the gene matches. The CDR3 is 15 residues long. Germline V gene sequence: CDR1 SGHNT, CDR2 YYREEE (reference sequence). For the CDR3, the DNA is TGTGCCAGCAGCTCCGCCCGAGGGACAGGTTCCTTGGACACCTTC. It yields the protein CASSSARGTGSLDTF.

V and J are TRBV18 and TRBJ1-5; D might be TRBD1 (5 bases). This CDR3 has 13 amino acids. CDR1 and CDR2 (germline): KGHSH, LQKENI. Trimming took off 3 bases at V and 6 bases at J, with 9 bases between the two ends. CDR3 sequence (DNA): TGTGCCAGCTCACCCACGGACACTCAGCCCCAGCATTTT. Its translation: CASSPTDTQPQHF.

This clonotype came up a few times. The chain is built from TRBV10-3 and TRBJ2-1; 10 bases match TRBD2. This CDR3 is built from 14 residues. Trimming removed 7 bases from V and 6 bases from J; junction bases left unmatched: 6. The germline gives CDR1 ENHRY, CDR2 SYGVKD. The CDR3 sequence: CAINPGLATNEQFF. The CDR3 nucleotides are TGTGCCATCAACCCGGGACTAGCGACCAATGAGCAGTTCTTC.

This clonotype was observed many times. The chain links TRBV7-2 to TRBJ1-2; TRBD1 might be the D (5 bases). The CDR3 totals 14 residues. With 10 bases removed from V and 0 bases from J, the gap between germline ends came to 15 bases. Germline V lookup: CDR1 SGHTA, CDR2 FQGNSA. The CDR3 DNA sequence: TGTGCCATTACACAGGACGGAGCTAACTATGGCTACACCTTC. This codes for CAITQDGANYGYTF.

This clonotype was observed a few times. This chain links TRBV6-2 or TRBV6-3 with TRBJ2-1; D is unclear. This CDR3 is 11 amino acids long. Trimming took off 7 bases at V and 9 bases at J, with 10 bases between the two ends. From germline, CDR1 is MNHEY and CDR2 SVGEGT. The DNA for the CDR3 is TGTGCCAGCACCTTTGACGGTGAGCAGTTCTTC. It specifies CASTFDGEQFF.

In its sample, this clonotype was seen a few times. The chain joins TRBV5-1 to TRBJ2-3, with 7 bases fitting TRBD1. The germline gives CDR1 SGHRS, CDR2 YFSETQ. After removal of 2 bases from V and 0 bases from J, the junction contained 6 bases not matched to a gene. This CDR3 contains 16 residues. The CDR3 region is CASSLSGQQSTDTQYF. The CDR3 DNA reads as TGCGCCAGCAGCTTATCGGGACAGCAAAGCACAGATACGCAGTATTTT.

This clonotype has a count of ten or more. V and J are TRBV20-1 and TRBJ2-3, with D uncertain. Looked up from germline, CDR1 is DFQATT and CDR2 is SNEGSKA (reference sequence). CDR3 length: 16 residues. Trimming cost V 1 base and J 4 bases, with 18 bases left between them. The CDR3 DNA reads as TGCAGTGCTAGAGCCTACGGGCCTTCTCCCCCAGATACGCAGTATTTT. Translation: CSARAYGPSPPDTQYF.

This clonotype appeared many times. The chain joins TRBV11-2 to TRBJ2-3; tentatively, D is TRBD1 (5 bases). This CDR3 region has 14 residues. V dropped 0 bases and J dropped 4 bases, with 8 bases sitting between them. Germline V gene sequence: CDR1 SGHAT, CDR2 FQNNGV. CDR3 nucleotide sequence: TGTGCCAGCAGCTTAGACAGGGCGGCAGATACGCAGTATTTT. As protein: CASSLDRAADTQYF.

This clonotype occurred many times. A read error may account for a junction end that differs from germline. CDR3 DNA: TGTGCCAGCAACTTAGGGGTCAGTGAGCAGTTCTTC. Residues: CASNLGVSEQFF. The chain recombines TRBV7-9 with TRBJ2-1; TRBD1 might be the D (5 bases). This CDR3 contains 12 residues. CDR1 and CDR2 (germline): SEHNR, FQNEAQ (reference sequence).

This clonotype was detected a few times. The chain links TRBV29-1 to TRBJ2-7; a weak D match, TRBD2 (7 bases). Trimming shortened V by 5 bases and J by 4 bases, and 12 bases separated the two germline ends. Germline V gene sequence: CDR1 SQVTM, CDR2 ANQGSEA. The length of the CDR3 is 12 residues. The CDR3 spells CSVKGGSYEQYF. For the CDR3, the DNA is TGCAGCGTTAAGGGGGGGAGTTACGAGCAGTACTTC.

This clonotype was picked up a small number of times. J is TRBJ2-3 and V is TRBV7-2, with D perhaps TRBD1 (6 bases). In germline, CDR1 is SGHTA, CDR2 FQGNSA. CDR3 size: 19 residues. Trimming removed 0 bases at V and 2 bases at J, with 21 bases between. CDR3 region: CASSLAGGGWGRTTDTQYF. The CDR3 DNA reads as TGTGCCAGCAGCTTAGCAGGGGGTGGATGGGGCAGGACCACAGATACGCAGTATTTT.

The chain has TRBV7-2 and TRBJ2-6; 10 positions match TRBD1. The trim removed 5 bases at V and 4 bases at J, leaving 5 bases unmatched. The germline V gene has CDR1 SGHTA and CDR2 FQGNSA. This CDR3 comprises 16 residues. CDR3 region: CASSPRQGAGANVLTF. CDR3 DNA: TGTGCCAGCAGCCCTAGACAGGGGGCCGGGGCCAACGTCCTGACTTTC. The full variable domain, with the rest looked up from reference TRBV7-2 and TRBJ2-6, is GAGVSQSPSNKVTEKGKDVELRCDPISGHTALYWYRQSLGQGLEFLIYFQGNSAPDKSGLPSDRFSAERTGGSVSTLTIQRTQQEDSAVYLCASSPRQGAGANVLTFGAGSRLTVL.

This clonotype was recorded many times. The chain links TRBV5-1 to TRBJ2-5, with 15 bases aligning to TRBD2. Germline trimming cut 4 bases from V and 3 bases from J; bases unmatched to any gene: 7. The CDR3 is 17 residues long. Germline V gives CDR1 SGHRS, CDR2 YFSETQ. DNA of the CDR3: TGCGCCAGCAGCGCCTCCGGGACTAGCGGGGGGAAAGAGACCCAGTACTTC. Translated: CASSASGTSGGKETQYF.

In this sample, this clonotype turned up many times. The J gene is TRBJ2-5, the V gene TRBV5-4; no reliable D call. V was pared by 0 bases and J by 2 bases, with 14 bases between. CDR3 length: 16 amino acids. Germline assignment: CDR1 SGHNT and CDR2 YYREEE (reference sequence). The CDR3 region is CASSLGTTGRQETQYF. CDR3 coding DNA: TGTGCCAGCAGCTTGGGAACGACCGGCAGACAAGAGACCCAGTACTTC.

The chain uses TRBV5-1 and TRBJ2-3, with D unclear. Trimming left V 0 bases short and J 2 bases short, with 7 bases between. Germline loops: CDR1 SGHRS, CDR2 YFSETQ. The CDR3 has 14 amino acids. The CDR3 DNA reads as TGCGCCAGCAGCTTGGTAGCCCCCACAGATACGCAGTATTTT. The encoded protein is CASSLVAPTDTQYF. The full variable domain, in which reference TRBV5-1 and TRBJ2-3 provide the parts outside the CDR3, is KAGVTQTPRYLIKTRGQQVTLSCSPISGHRSVSWYQQTPGQGLQFLFEYFSETQRNKGNFPGRFSGRQFSNSRSEMNVSTLELGDSALYLCASSLVAPTDTQYFGPGTRLTVL.

This clonotype was seen ten or more times. J is TRBJ2-2 and V is TRBV3-1; TRBD2 matches 9 bases. Trimming cost V 1 base and J 2 bases; bases outside gene matches: 5. The CDR3 is made up of 17 amino acids. Germline CDR1 reads LGHDT; CDR2 reads YNNKEL (reference sequence). The CDR3 DNA follows: TGTGCCAGCAGCCAAGTCCTAGCGGGGACTAACACCGGGGAGCTGTTTTTT. Translating gives CASSQVLAGTNTGELFF.

This sequence joins TRBV10-2 and TRBJ2-7, with unresolved D. The CDR3 runs to 14 residues. V was trimmed by 7 bases and J by 4 bases, leaving 17 bases between them. The V gene's germline CDR1 is WSHSY and CDR2 SAAADI. The CDR3 coding sequence is TGCGCCAGCACTTACAGCCAGACCCGATACGAGCAGTACTTC. Translating it yields CASTYSQTRYEQYF.

This chain joins TRBV29-1 and TRBJ1-1; the D is unclear. Per the germline V gene, CDR1 is SQVTM and CDR2 is ANQGSEA. CDR3 size: 13 residues. V was clipped by 1 base and J by 0 bases, with 6 bases between them. The chain's CDR3 is CSVEGWLNTEAFF. The CDR3 DNA follows: TGCAGCGTTGAAGGCTGGTTGAACACTGAAGCTTTCTTT.

The chain is built from TRBV18 and TRBJ1-6; D is perhaps TRBD1 (5 bases). V lost 6 bases to trimming and J lost 5 bases, with 8 bases between them. The CDR3 sequence is 13 residues long. Looked up from germline, CDR1 is KGHSH and CDR2 is LQKENI. CDR3: CASSEQDNSPLHF. The CDR3 DNA reads TGTGCCAGCTCTGAACAGGATAATTCACCCCTCCACTTT.

The V and J genes are TRBV6-5 and TRBJ1-1; D gene ambiguous. Germline V gives CDR1 MNHEY, CDR2 SVGAGI. V shed 7 bases and J shed 1 base, with 4 bases lying between them. There are 11 residues in the CDR3. Here the CDR3 DNA reads TGTGCCAGCAATAAGAACACTGAAGCTTTCTTT. It is translated as CASNKNTEAFF.

The chain couples TRBV5-6 to TRBJ2-7; possibly TRBD1 for D (6 bases). Trimming stripped 3 bases from V and 6 bases from J, with 10 bases between. The germline CDR1 and CDR2 sequences are SGHDT and YYEEEE. The CDR3 runs to 12 residues. The CDR3: CASSSPGVEQYF. DNA for the CDR3: TGTGCCAGCAGCTCCCCAGGGGTCGAGCAGTACTTC.

This clonotype has just a few counts. The V call is TRBV28, the J call TRBJ1-1; D perhaps matches TRBD1 (5 bases). The CDR3 sequence is 17 residues long. V shed 6 bases and J shed 0 bases, with 20 bases lying between them. From germline, CDR1 is MDHEN and CDR2 SYDVKM. The CDR3 protein is CASSPRGAGPVNTEAFF. In DNA, the CDR3 is TGTGCCAGCAGCCCACGAGGGGCTGGGCCGGTGAACACTGAAGCTTTCTTT. Full variable domain (remainder filled in from reference TRBV28 and TRBJ1-1): DVKVTQSSRYLVKRTGEKVFLECVQDMDHENMFWYRQDPGLGLRLIYFSYDVKMKEKGDIPEGYSVSREKKERFSLILESASTNQTSMYLCASSPRGAGPVNTEAFFGQGTRLTVV.

Ten or more counts support this clonotype. The chain links TRBV20-1 to TRBJ2-7, with 9 bases aligning to TRBD2. V gave up 3 bases and J gave up 2 bases; unmatched junction bases: 2. Germline CDR1 is DFQATT and CDR2 is SNEGSKA (reference sequence). This CDR3 has 13 amino acids. The CDR3 loop is CSARASGTYEQYF. Written as DNA, the CDR3 is TGCAGTGCTAGGGCTAGCGGGACCTACGAGCAGTACTTC.

This clonotype was observed a few times. J is TRBJ2-6 and V is TRBV11-2; no clear D gene. This CDR3 is built from 15 residues. V dropped 8 bases and J dropped 1 base, with 12 bases sitting between them. Per germline, CDR1 SGHAT and CDR2 FQNNGV. In DNA form, the CDR3 reads TGTGCCAGCTGGAGAAGCATATCTGGGGCCAACGTCCTGACTTTC. Encoded protein: CASWRSISGANVLTF.

V gene TRBV6-2 or TRBV6-3 combines with J gene TRBJ1-3, with D hard to call. The CDR3 sequence is 16 residues long. Trimming stripped 2 bases from V and 0 bases from J, with 11 bases between. The V gene's germline CDR1 is MNHEY and CDR2 SVGEGT. The CDR3 DNA reads as TGTGCCAGCAGTTACCCGTGGTACCGCTCTGGAAACACCATATATTTT. It codes for CASSYPWYRSGNTIYF.

This clonotype appeared a few times. The chain links TRBV19 to TRBJ1-1; weak D call: TRBD1 (5 bases). The CDR3 sequence is 12 residues long. CDR1 is LNHDA, CDR2 SQIVND, per germline (reference sequence). Trimming cost V 6 bases and J 8 bases, with 13 bases left between them. The CDR3 here is CASSEAGLEAFF. Here the CDR3 DNA reads TGTGCCAGTAGCGAGGCAGGGTTAGAAGCTTTCTTT. The full variable domain, in which reference TRBV19 and TRBJ1-1 provide the parts outside the CDR3, is DGGITQSPKYLFRKEGQNVTLSCEQNLNHDAMYWYRQDPGQGLRLIYYSQIVNDFQKGDIAEGYSVSREKKESFPLTVTSAQKNPTAFYLCASSEAGLEAFFGQGTRLTVV.

This clonotype was observed many times. J is TRBJ2-7 and V is TRBV7-9, with 10 bases lining up with TRBD1. Germline-derived CDR1 and CDR2 are SEHNR and FQNEAQ (reference sequence). With V trimmed by 5 bases and J by 7 bases, 11 bases remained unmatched. The length of the CDR3 is 15 residues. Written as DNA, the CDR3 is TGTGCCAGCAGCCCCGGGCACGGGACAGGGGTGGAGCAGTACTTC. Protein: CASSPGHGTGVEQYF.

To note about this clonotype: A much larger clone sits a single nucleotide away, making a read error possible. The chain uses TRBV28 and TRBJ1-5, with D unresolved. Germline assignment: CDR1 MDHEN and CDR2 SYDVKM. The CDR3 runs 14 residues. The CDR3 region has the DNA TGTGTCAGCAGTTTATGGGAGTTAGAGCAGCCCCAGCATTTT. It is translated as CVSSLWELEQPQHF. The full variable domain, in which reference TRBV28 and TRBJ1-5 provide the parts outside the CDR3, is DVKVTQSSRYLVKRTGEKVFLECVQDMDHENMFWYRQDPGLGLRLIYFSYDVKMKEKGDIPEGYSVSREKKERFSLILESASTNQTSMYLCVSSLWELEQPQHFGDGTRLSIL.